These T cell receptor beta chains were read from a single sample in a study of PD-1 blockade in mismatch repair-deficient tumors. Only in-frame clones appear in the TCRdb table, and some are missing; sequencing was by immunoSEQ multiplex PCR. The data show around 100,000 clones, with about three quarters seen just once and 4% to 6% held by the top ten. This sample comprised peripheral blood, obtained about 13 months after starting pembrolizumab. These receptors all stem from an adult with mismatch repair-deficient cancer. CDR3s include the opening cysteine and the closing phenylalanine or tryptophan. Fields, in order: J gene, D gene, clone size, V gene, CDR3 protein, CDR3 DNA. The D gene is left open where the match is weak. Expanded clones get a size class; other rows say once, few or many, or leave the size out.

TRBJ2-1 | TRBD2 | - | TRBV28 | CASSQYGTSAYNEQFF | TGTGCCAGCAGTCAGTATGGGACTAGCGCGTACAATGAGCAGTTCTTC
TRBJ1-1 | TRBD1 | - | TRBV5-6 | CASSLGQGARDAFF | TGTGCCAGCAGCTTGGGACAGGGGGCTCGAGACGCTTTCTTT
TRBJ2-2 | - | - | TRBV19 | CASKADGAGELFF | TGTGCCAGTAAAGCTGACGGAGCCGGGGAGCTGTTTTTT
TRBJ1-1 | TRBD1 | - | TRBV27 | CASSLWRTGMNTEAFF | TGTGCCAGCAGTTTATGGAGGACAGGAATGAACACTGAAGCTTTCTTT
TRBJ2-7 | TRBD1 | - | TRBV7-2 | CASSLVVDRGVEQYF | TGTGCCAGCAGCTTAGTAGTGGACAGGGGCGTCGAGCAGTACTTC
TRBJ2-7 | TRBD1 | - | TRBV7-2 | CASSPSTGISYEQYF | TGTGCCAGCTCCCCTTCGACAGGGATATCCTACGAGCAGTACTTC
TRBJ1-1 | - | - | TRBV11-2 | CASSLDILTEAFF | TGTGCCAGCAGCTTAGATATTCTCACTGAAGCTTTCTTT
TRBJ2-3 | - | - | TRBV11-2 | CASSLGVPDTQYF | TGTGCCAGCAGCTTGGGGGTTCCAGATACGCAGTATTTT
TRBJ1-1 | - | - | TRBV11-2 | CASSLIAQPMNTEAFF | TGTGCCAGCAGCTTAATTGCACAGCCAATGAACACTGAAGCTTTCTTT
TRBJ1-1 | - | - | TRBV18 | CASSPRDGLNTEAFF | TGTGCCAGCTCACCCCGCGACGGTTTGAACACTGAAGCTTTCTTT
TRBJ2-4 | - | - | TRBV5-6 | CASSSRQEGDIQYF | TGTGCCAGCAGCTCGCGACAGGAAGGGGACATTCAGTACTTC
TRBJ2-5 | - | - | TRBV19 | CASSIMGEQETQYF | TGTGCCAGTAGTATAATGGGGGAACAAGAGACCCAGTACTTC
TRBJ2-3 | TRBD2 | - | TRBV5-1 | CASSFGLAGGLADTQYF | TGCGCCAGCAGCTTCGGACTAGCGGGAGGGCTGGCAGATACGCAGTATTTT
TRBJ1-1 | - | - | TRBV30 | CAWSVSGVTEAFF | TGTGCCTGGAGTGTGTCAGGGGTAACTGAAGCTTTCTTT
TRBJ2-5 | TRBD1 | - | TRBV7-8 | CASSWGTGGQETQYF | TGTGCCAGCAGCTGGGGGACAGGGGGCCAAGAGACCCAGTACTTC
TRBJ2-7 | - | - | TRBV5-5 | CASSLATTGTYEQYF | TGTGCCAGCAGCTTGGCGACGACAGGAACCTACGAGCAGTACTTC
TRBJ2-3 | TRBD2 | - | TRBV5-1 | CASSRTSGTDTQYF | TGCGCCAGCAGCAGGACTAGCGGCACAGATACGCAGTATTTT
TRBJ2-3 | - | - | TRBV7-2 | CASSARGGRSDTQYF | TGTGCCAGCAGCGCCAGGGGAGGACGTTCTGATACGCAGTATTTT
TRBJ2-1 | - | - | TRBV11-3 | CASSVRGLSSYNEQFF | TGTGCCAGCAGCGTCAGGGGCTTAAGCTCCTACAATGAGCAGTTCTTC
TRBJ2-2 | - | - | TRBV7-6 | CATSEGQTGELFF | TGTGCCACGTCGGAGGGACAAACCGGGGAGCTGTTTTTT
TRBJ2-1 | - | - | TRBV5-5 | CASSLTNDEQFF | TGTGCCAGCAGCTTGACTAACGATGAGCAGTTCTTC
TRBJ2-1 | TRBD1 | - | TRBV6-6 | CASSPLGGHNEQFF | TGTGCCAGCAGCCCCCTAGGGGGCCACAATGAGCAGTTCTTC
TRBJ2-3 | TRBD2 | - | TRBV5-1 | CASSLVAGNTDTQYF | TGCGCCAGCAGTTTAGTAGCGGGAAACACAGATACGCAGTATTTT
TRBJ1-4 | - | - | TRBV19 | CATGISGEKLFF | TGTGCCACCGGGATCAGTGGCGAAAAACTGTTTTTT
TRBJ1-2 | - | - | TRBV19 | CASSMGGTSPSGGYTF | TGTGCCAGTAGTATGGGGGGGACTTCGCCAAGCGGTGGCTACACCTTC
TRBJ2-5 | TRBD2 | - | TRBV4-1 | CASSRRTSGGETQYF | TGCGCCAGCAGCCGACGGACTAGCGGCGGGGAGACCCAGTACTTC
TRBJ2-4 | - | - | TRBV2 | CASSEELEINIQYF | TGTGCCAGCAGTGAAGAGCTGGAGATAAACATTCAGTACTTC
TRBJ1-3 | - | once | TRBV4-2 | CASSQEAGHSGNTIYF | TGTGCCAGCAGCCAAGAGGCCGGGCACTCTGGAAACACCATATATTTT
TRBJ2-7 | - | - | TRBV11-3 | CASSSAVDPGGLEQYF | TGTGCCAGCAGCTCCGCCGTCGACCCAGGGGGGCTCGAGCAGTACTTC
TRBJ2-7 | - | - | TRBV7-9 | CASSQDLSGYYEQYF | TGCGCCAGCAGCCAAGATCTGAGCGGATACTACGAGCAGTACTTC
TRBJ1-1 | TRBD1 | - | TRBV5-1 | CASSLAPGTGGNTEAFF | TGCGCCAGCAGCTTGGCCCCTGGGACAGGGGGCAACACTGAAGCTTTCTTT
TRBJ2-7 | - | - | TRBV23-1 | CASSRRGRAPF | TGCGCCAGCAGTCGACGCGGCAGGGCGCCCTTC
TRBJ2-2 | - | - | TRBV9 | CASSVRLVGGTGELFF | TGTGCCAGCAGCGTGCGACTGGTGGGAGGTACCGGGGAGCTGTTTTTT
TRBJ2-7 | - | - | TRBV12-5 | CASGFRPYILFTAYEQYF | TGTGCTAGTGGTTTTCGCCCCTATATCTTATTTACAGCCTACGAGCAGTACTTC
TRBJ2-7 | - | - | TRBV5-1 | CASSSVGAYYEQYF | TGCGCCAGCAGCTCAGTCGGGGCTTACTACGAGCAGTACTTC
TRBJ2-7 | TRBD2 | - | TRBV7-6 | CASSLALAGDPYEQYF | TGTGCCAGCAGCTTAGCCCTAGCGGGTGACCCCTACGAGCAGTACTTC
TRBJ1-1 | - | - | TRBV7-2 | CASSLGTQGTEAFF | TGTGCCAGCAGCTTAGGCACACAGGGAACTGAAGCTTTCTTT
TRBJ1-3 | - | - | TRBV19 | CASTQTSGNTIYF | TGTGCCAGTACACAGACCTCTGGAAACACCATATATTTT
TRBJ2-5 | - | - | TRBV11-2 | CASSRSASYETQYF | TGTGCCAGCAGCCGCTCTGCTAGTTACGAGACCCAGTACTTC
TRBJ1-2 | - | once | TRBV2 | CASMGSTAANYGYTF | TGTGCCAGCATGGGTAGTACAGCCGCTAACTATGGCTACACCTTC
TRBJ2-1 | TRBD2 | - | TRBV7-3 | CASSIAGYNEQFF | TGTGCCAGCAGCATAGCGGGCTACAATGAGCAGTTCTTC